The rows below give T cell receptor beta chains drawn from one sample of a study of shared clonotypes between healthy human individuals. Some clones are missing from TCRdb's copy, which holds only in-frame ones; the method was immunoSEQ multiplex PCR. Of around 2.1 million clones in the sample, 85% to 95% were seen once. Sequenced sample: naive CD8+ T cells from PBMCs. These receptor sequences come from a man between 18 and 35 years old in good health. Some clones in this sample may be carry-over from other donors' samples. CDR3s include the opening cysteine and the closing phenylalanine or tryptophan. A D gene is named only where the DNA matches it firmly. Expanded clones get a size class; other rows say once, few or many, or leave the size out.

V gene: TRBV11-1; clone size: -; D gene: TRBD2; J gene: TRBJ2-1; CDR3 DNA: TGTGCCAGCAGCCCCGGGACTAGAGGGTACAATGAGCAGTTCTTC; CDR3 protein: CASSPGTRGYNEQFF
V gene: TRBV5-8; clone size: few; D gene: -; J gene: TRBJ1-5; CDR3 DNA: TGTGCCAGCAGCTTGGTCTATAGCAATCAGCCCCAGCATTTT; CDR3 protein: CASSLVYSNQPQHF
V gene: TRBV2; clone size: -; D gene: TRBD1; J gene: TRBJ2-1; CDR3 DNA: TGTGCCAGCACCGACGGGACAGGGGCCACCTACAATGAGCAGTTCTTC; CDR3 protein: CASTDGTGATYNEQFF
V gene: TRBV19; clone size: -; D gene: TRBD2; J gene: TRBJ2-1; CDR3 DNA: TGTGCCAGTAGCCTCGGACTAGCGGGAGGGCCATCCTACAATGAGCAGTTCTTC; CDR3 protein: CASSLGLAGGPSYNEQFF
V gene: TRBV28; clone size: -; D gene: -; J gene: TRBJ1-1; CDR3 DNA: TGTGCCAGCAGTTTATACAGAATGAACACTGAAGCTTTCTTT; CDR3 protein: CASSLYRMNTEAFF
V gene: TRBV5-1; clone size: -; D gene: -; J gene: TRBJ2-2; CDR3 DNA: TGCGCCAGCAGCTGGGAGAACACCGGGGAGCTGTTTTTT; CDR3 protein: CASSWENTGELFF
V gene: TRBV7-9; clone size: -; D gene: -; J gene: TRBJ2-7; CDR3 DNA: TGTGCCAGCAGCTTAGTCGTGGGAGTAGGAGAGCAGTACTTC; CDR3 protein: CASSLVVGVGEQYF
V gene: TRBV11-3; clone size: -; D gene: TRBD1; J gene: TRBJ2-7; CDR3 DNA: TGTGCCAGCAGCACAAGGGACAGGGCCAACGAGCAGTACTTC; CDR3 protein: CASSTRDRANEQYF
V gene: TRBV10-2; clone size: -; D gene: -; J gene: TRBJ2-4; CDR3 DNA: TGCGCCAGCGGGCCTCCTCACATTCAGTACTTC; CDR3 protein: CASGPPHIQYF
V gene: TRBV7-9; clone size: once; D gene: -; J gene: TRBJ2-1; CDR3 DNA: TGTGCCAGCAGCGCCCCCGTCTCCTACAATGAGCAGTTCTTC; CDR3 protein: CASSAPVSYNEQFF
V gene: TRBV25-1; clone size: few; D gene: TRBD1; J gene: TRBJ1-5; CDR3 DNA: TGTGCCAGCAGCCAAGGACAGGCACTAGGGCCCCAGCATTTT; CDR3 protein: CASSQGQALGPQHF
V gene: TRBV7-2; clone size: once; D gene: -; J gene: TRBJ1-3; CDR3 DNA: TGTGCCAGCAGCGGGAGGGGGACGAGAGGAAACACCATATATTTT; CDR3 protein: CASSGRGTRGNTIYF
V gene: TRBV30; clone size: -; D gene: TRBD1; J gene: TRBJ1-2; CDR3 DNA: TGTGCCTGGGGGACAGGGGGTAACTATGGCTACACCTTC; CDR3 protein: CAWGTGGNYGYTF
V gene: TRBV27; clone size: -; D gene: -; J gene: TRBJ2-7; CDR3 DNA: TGTGCCAGCGGAATCCGGGATGCCCCTCTCGAGCAGTACTTC; CDR3 protein: CASGIRDAPLEQYF
V gene: TRBV28; clone size: -; D gene: TRBD1; J gene: TRBJ1-5; CDR3 DNA: TGTGCCAGCAGACCCCAGGGGGCGCGGGATCAGCCCCAGCATTTT; CDR3 protein: CASRPQGARDQPQHF
V gene: TRBV7-9; clone size: -; D gene: -; J gene: TRBJ1-2; CDR3 DNA: TGTGCCAGCAGCTTACCCGGGTATGGGAACTATGGCTACACCTTC; CDR3 protein: CASSLPGYGNYGYTF
V gene: TRBV28; clone size: -; D gene: -; J gene: TRBJ1-1; CDR3 DNA: TGTGCCAGCAGCATCTTCAGGGGCGGGTTGAAGGCTTTCTTT; CDR3 protein: CASSIFRGGLKAFF
V gene: TRBV6-1; clone size: -; D gene: -; J gene: TRBJ1-2; CDR3 DNA: TGTGCCAGCAGTGGGCGGGGGGCTTCCTATGGCTACACCTTC; CDR3 protein: CASSGRGASYGYTF
V gene: TRBV7-9; clone size: -; D gene: TRBD1; J gene: TRBJ1-1; CDR3 DNA: TGTGCCAGCAGCTTAGTAGGACAGGGGAATGTTGGAGCTTTCTTT; CDR3 protein: CASSLVGQGNVGAFF
V gene: TRBV5-4; clone size: -; D gene: TRBD1; J gene: TRBJ1-5; CDR3 DNA: TGTGCCAGCAGTTCGGACAGGGGGCAGCCCCAGCATTTT; CDR3 protein: CASSSDRGQPQHF
V gene: TRBV4-3; clone size: -; D gene: -; J gene: TRBJ1-1; CDR3 DNA: TGCGCCAGCAGCCAAGAAGCGGGGGGCCTTGACACTGAAGCTTTCTTT; CDR3 protein: CASSQEAGGLDTEAFF
V gene: TRBV25-1; clone size: -; D gene: -; J gene: TRBJ1-1; CDR3 DNA: TGTGCCAGCAGTGAAATCCTCGACATAAACACTGAAGCTTTCTTT; CDR3 protein: CASSEILDINTEAFF
V gene: TRBV18; clone size: -; D gene: -; J gene: TRBJ2-7; CDR3 DNA: TGTGCCAGCTCACGGTCTAGGCAGGGGACGGTGAGCGAGCAGTACTTC; CDR3 protein: CASSRSRQGTVSEQYF
V gene: TRBV5-1; clone size: -; D gene: -; J gene: TRBJ2-7; CDR3 DNA: TGCGCCAGCAGCTCTCCGGACAGATCCTACGAGCAGTACTTC; CDR3 protein: CASSSPDRSYEQYF
V gene: TRBV5-1; clone size: -; D gene: TRBD2; J gene: TRBJ2-2; CDR3 DNA: TGCGCCAGCAGCCACGGGAGGACGAACACCGGGGAGCTGTTTTTT; CDR3 protein: CASSHGRTNTGELFF
V gene: TRBV7-3; clone size: -; D gene: -; J gene: TRBJ1-1; CDR3 DNA: TGTGCCAGCAGCTTAATCCGGACCACGAAGGGCACTGAAGCTTTCTTT; CDR3 protein: CASSLIRTTKGTEAFF